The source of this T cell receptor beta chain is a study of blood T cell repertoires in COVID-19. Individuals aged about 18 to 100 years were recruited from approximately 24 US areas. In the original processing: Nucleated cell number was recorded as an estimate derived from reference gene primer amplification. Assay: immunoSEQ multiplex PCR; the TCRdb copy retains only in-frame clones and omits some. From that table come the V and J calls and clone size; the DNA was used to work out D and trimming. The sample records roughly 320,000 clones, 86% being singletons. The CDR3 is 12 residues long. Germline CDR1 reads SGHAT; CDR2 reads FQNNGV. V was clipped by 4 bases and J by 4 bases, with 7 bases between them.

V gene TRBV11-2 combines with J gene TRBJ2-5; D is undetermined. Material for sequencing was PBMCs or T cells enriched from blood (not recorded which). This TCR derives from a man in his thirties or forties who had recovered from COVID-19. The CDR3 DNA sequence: TGTGCCAGCAGCTCCTCGCGAGAGACCCAGTACTTC. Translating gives CASSSSRETQYF.